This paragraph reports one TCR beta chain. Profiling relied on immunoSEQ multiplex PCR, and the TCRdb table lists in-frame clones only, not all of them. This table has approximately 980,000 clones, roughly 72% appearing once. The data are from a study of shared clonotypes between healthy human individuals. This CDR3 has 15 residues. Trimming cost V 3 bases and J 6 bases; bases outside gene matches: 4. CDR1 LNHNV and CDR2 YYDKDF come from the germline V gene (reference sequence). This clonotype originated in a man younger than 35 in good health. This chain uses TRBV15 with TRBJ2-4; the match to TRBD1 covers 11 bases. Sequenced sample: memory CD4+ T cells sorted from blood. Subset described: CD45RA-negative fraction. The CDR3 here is CATSSRTGGTNIQYF. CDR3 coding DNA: TGTGCCACCAGCAGCCGGACAGGGGGCACAAACATTCAGTACTTC. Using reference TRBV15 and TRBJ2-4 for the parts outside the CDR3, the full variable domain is DAMVIQNPRYQVTQFGKPVTLSCSQTLNHNVMYWYQQKSSQAPKLLFHYYDKDFNNEADTPDNFQSRRPNTSFCFLDIRSPGLGDTAMYLCATSSRTGGTNIQYFGAGTRLSVL.